This TCR beta chain was captured in a study of blood T cells in healthy people across ages. General study results and limits: Observed TCR beta diversity showed a strong correlation with the percentage of naive T cells as measured by flow cytometry.

This CDR3 has 12 residues. Between the trimmed V and J ends, which lost 4 bases and 6 bases, there was a span of 11 bases. The germline V gene has CDR1 SQVTM and CDR2 ANQGSEA. A second PCR of roughly 7 to 11 cycles used a sample-barcoded 5' primer and a J-beta primer mix. Each cDNA molecule, via a template-switch adaptor with 12 random nucleotides, was tagged. One entry per CDR3 protein results from TCRdb running MiXCR on the 5' RACE reads. The sample consists of approximately 1,000,000 distinct CDR3 sequences, roughly two fifths of them appearing once. Many counts were recorded for this clonotype. What it binds is unknown.

Sequenced: blood. This chain joins TRBV29-1 and TRBJ2-3; possibly TRBD1 for D (6 bases). This clonotype was obtained from a man aged 18 to 29 in good health. CDR3 protein: CSVVAGADTQYF. In DNA form, the CDR3 reads TGCAGCGTTGTCGCAGGGGCGGATACGCAGTATTTT.